What follows is one T cell receptor (beta chain) and its context. Germline CDR1 is SGHTA and CDR2 is FQGNSA. This CDR3 comprises 15 residues. V lost 0 bases and J lost 0, with 6 bases in between. This sample was taken from a study of control samples from healthy donors and cancer patients. Method: immunoSEQ multiplex PCR; TCRdb's copy keeps in-frame clones and lacks some. Here the sample spans 200,000 to 250,000 clones, about 93% being singletons. The clonotype was recovered from a man aged 45 to 65 in good health. Sequenced: blood. The chain combines TRBV7-2 with TRBJ1-3; no definite D call. The CDR3 loop reads CASSLAHPSGNTIYF. As DNA, the CDR3 is TGTGCCAGCAGCTTAGCTCATCCCTCTGGAAACACCATATATTTT.